A single sample is the source of the 31 T cell receptor beta chains below, sequenced in a study of cytomegalovirus exposure and HLA in healthy donors (TCRdb year 2017). The library was produced with the immunoSEQ multiplex PCR assay. TCRdb took this table from immuneACCESS and kept in-frame rearrangements with V and J called. Such tables lack part of the clones; where checked against another copy, unresolved V genes explain under half of the gap, and the rest is unexplained. Recorded for this sample are 150,000 to 200,000 clones; nearly 90% of them occurred a single time. The ten largest make up around 3.8% of the sample. Sample: PBMCs. These receptor sequences come from a man aged 18 to 30 in good health and CMV-seropositive.

This clone was found once. The chain links TRBV2 to TRBJ2-1, with 12 bases lining up with TRBD2. The CDR3 totals 18 residues. Trimming at V came to 6 bases and at J to 2 bases, leaving 11 bases not matched to a gene. Germline V gives CDR1 SNHLY, CDR2 FYNNEI. The CDR3 DNA reads TGTGCCAGCAGAGATGGTCGCCTAGCGGGAGGGCCCTACAATGAGCAGTTCTTC. This codes for CASRDGRLAGGPYNEQFF.

The V and J genes are TRBV15 and TRBJ1-2; weak D call: TRBD1 (5 bases). CDR1 is LNHNV and CDR2 is YYDKDF in the germline V gene (reference sequence). V was cut by 5 bases and J by 3 bases, with 19 bases left in between. The CDR3 extends over 16 amino acids. This chain's CDR3 is CATSPRLGGLDYGYTF. The CDR3 bases are TGTGCCACCAGCCCACGGCTGGGGGGATTGGACTATGGCTACACCTTC. Full variable domain (missing parts from reference TRBV15 and TRBJ1-2): DAMVIQNPRYQVTQFGKPVTLSCSQTLNHNVMYWYQQKSSQAPKLLFHYYDKDFNNEADTPDNFQSRRPNTSFCFLDIRSPGLGDTAMYLCATSPRLGGLDYGYTFGSGTRLTVV.

The chain recombines TRBV23-1 with TRBJ2-1; TRBD2 matches at 13 bases. TRBV23-1 is annotated as an ORF whose role is uncertain. J lost 8 bases, V lost 4 bases, and 5 bases had no gene match. The CDR3 covers 15 residues. The CDR3 DNA reads as TGCGCCAGCAGTCTTACTAGCGGGAGGGCCTATGAGCAGTTCTTC. Protein: CASSLTSGRAYEQFF.

This clone was counted only a few times. The chain employs TRBV2 and TRBJ1-1; no definite D call. There are 11 residues in the CDR3. Germline V CDR1 and CDR2: SNHLY, FYNNEI. Trimming removed 6 bases from V and 0 bases from J, with 2 bases in between. CDR3: CASSMNTEAFF. In nucleotides, the CDR3 is TGTGCCAGCAGCATGAACACTGAAGCTTTCTTT.

CDR3 residues: CASSSLIGQTTGELFF. CDR3 DNA: TGTGCCAGCAGCTCACTCATTGGGCAGACCACCGGGGAGCTGTTTTTT. V usage is TRBV11-2 and J usage is TRBJ2-2; D is unclear. The CDR3 sequence is 16 residues long. Germline V lookup: CDR1 SGHAT, CDR2 FQNNGV. The V end was cut by 4 bases, the J end by 4 bases, with 16 bases between.

This clone has just a few counts. The genes are TRBV10-3 and TRBJ2-2; D might be TRBD2 (5 bases). This CDR3 has 14 amino acids. Trimming pared 4 bases from V and 0 bases from J, leaving 6 bases between. Germline V CDR1 and CDR2: ENHRY, SYGVKD. CDR3 nucleotide sequence: TGTGCCATCAGTGGGACTTCGAACACCGGGGAGCTGTTTTTT. It specifies CAISGTSNTGELFF.

V and J are TRBV6-5 and TRBJ2-1; 8 bases map to TRBD2. Germline lookup yields CDR1 MNHEY and CDR2 SVGAGI. The CDR3 runs to 15 residues. V shed 5 bases, J shed 7 bases, and the junction held 10 bases outside the gene matches. CDR3 coding DNA: TGTGCCAGCAGTCCCTTGAGCGGGAGAATGAATGAGCAGTTCTTC. The encoded protein is CASSPLSGRMNEQFF.

Worth noting for this clone: The identical CDR3 is also encoded by other nucleotide sequences in the sample. The chain joins TRBV30 to TRBJ1-2, with TRBD1 matching over 8 bases. The CDR3 spans 13 residues. The ends lost 2 bases at V and 4 bases at J; junction bases unmatched: 3. Germline lookup yields CDR1 GTSNPN and CDR2 SVGIG (reference sequence). The CDR3 region is CAWSTGQGYGYTF. As DNA, the CDR3 is TGTGCCTGGAGTACCGGACAGGGCTATGGCTACACCTTC.

The rearrangement joins TRBV11-3 to TRBJ1-1, with TRBD1 identical over 8 bases. The ends lost 4 bases at V and 7 bases at J; junction bases unmatched: 11. CDR3 length: 15 residues. The germline V gene has CDR1 SGHNT and CDR2 YENEEA. CDR3 protein: CASSSISGGTVEAFF. CDR3 in DNA: TGTGCCAGCAGCTCTATTTCAGGGGGCACTGTTGAAGCTTTCTTT. The variable domain in full, with the rest retrieved from reference TRBV11-3 and TRBJ1-1, is EAGVVQSPRYKIIEKKQPVAFWCNPISGHNTLYWYLQNLGQGPELLIRYENEEAVDDSQLPKDRFSAERLKGVDSTLKIQPAELGDSAVYLCASSSISGGTVEAFFGQGTRLTVV.

V is TRBV19 and J is TRBJ1-1, with TRBD1 matching 7 bases. Germline CDR1 is LNHDA and CDR2 is SQIVND (reference sequence). The CDR3 is 15 amino acids. Trimming removed 5 bases from V and 7 bases from J; junction bases left unmatched: 13. CDR3 sequence: CASSPRVKGAGEAFF. Here the CDR3 DNA reads TGTGCCAGTAGTCCCCGGGTAAAGGGGGCCGGTGAAGCTTTCTTT. Full variable domain (remainder filled in from reference TRBV19 and TRBJ1-1): DGGITQSPKYLFRKEGQNVTLSCEQNLNHDAMYWYRQDPGQGLRLIYYSQIVNDFQKGDIAEGYSVSREKKESFPLTVTSAQKNPTAFYLCASSPRVKGAGEAFFGQGTRLTVV.

The V gene is TRBV19, the J gene TRBJ2-5; tentatively, D is TRBD2 (5 bases). Germline values: CDR1 LNHDA, CDR2 SQIVND (reference sequence). This CDR3 region has 11 residues. V was cut by 5 bases and J by 5 bases, with 6 bases left in between. The CDR3 region is CASSAGETQYF. The CDR3 DNA reads as TGTGCCAGTAGTGCGGGTGAGACCCAGTACTTC.

The chain recombines TRBV30 with TRBJ2-7, with TRBD2 matching over 8 bases. The CDR3 is 14 amino acids. CDR1 and CDR2 from the germline V gene are GTSNPN and SVGIG (reference sequence). The V gene end was trimmed by 3 bases and the J gene end by 2 bases; junction bases not matched to a gene: 6. The CDR3 is CAWRETSAAYEQYF. The CDR3 DNA reads TGTGCCTGGAGGGAGACTAGCGCTGCCTACGAGCAGTACTTC.

The V call is TRBV7-2, the J call TRBJ2-7; D gene uncertain. The CDR3 contains 15 residues. Trimming stripped 4 bases from V and 1 base from J, with 14 bases between. CDR1 and CDR2 from the germline V gene are SGHTA and FQGNSA. This chain's CDR3 is CASSSNVGVSYEQYF. DNA for the CDR3: TGTGCCAGCAGCTCAAATGTGGGCGTGTCCTACGAGCAGTACTTC.

This clone has a handful of counts. The chain carries TRBV30 and TRBJ2-7, with 8 nucleotides matching TRBD1. Germline assignment: CDR1 GTSNPN and CDR2 SVGIG (reference sequence). V lost 4 bases and J lost 0; bases outside the gene matches: 5. The CDR3 consists of 14 residues. The CDR3 is CAWKRQGPSYEQYF. CDR3 bases: TGTGCCTGGAAAAGACAGGGGCCCTCCTACGAGCAGTACTTC.

The chain employs TRBV14 and TRBJ1-1, with a tentative D call TRBD1 (6 bases). This CDR3 spans 15 amino acids. Trimming pared 2 bases from V and 5 bases from J, leaving 15 bases between. Germline assignment: CDR1 SGHDN and CDR2 FVKESK. For the CDR3, the DNA is TGTGCCAGCAGCCAACCGAGGGGGGGGCGGACTGAAGCTTTCTTT. It is translated as CASSQPRGGRTEAFF.

This clone was counted once. The V gene is TRBV7-3, the J gene TRBJ2-3, with TRBD2 matching 14 bases. Per the germline V gene, CDR1 is SGHTA and CDR2 is FQGTGA. Germline trimming cut 5 bases from V and 7 bases from J; bases unmatched to any gene: 8. The length of the CDR3 is 16 residues. CDR3 nucleotides: TGTGCCAGCAGCCTTGGGGGGACTAGCGGGAGTAATACGCAGTATTTT. The encoded protein is CASSLGGTSGSNTQYF. The whole variable domain, filled in from reference TRBV7-3 and TRBJ2-3, reads GAGVSQTPSNKVTEKGKYVELRCDPISGHTALYWYRQSLGQGPEFLIYFQGTGAADDSGLPNDRFFAVRPEGSVSTLKIQRTERGDSAVYLCASSLGGTSGSNTQYFGPGTRLTVL.

This chain joins TRBV5-4 and TRBJ2-1, with TRBD1 as a possible D gene (5 bases). The CDR3 sequence is 15 residues long. Germline V gene lookup returns CDR1 SGHNT and CDR2 YYREEE (reference sequence). V was trimmed by 0 bases and J by 8 bases, leaving 15 bases between them. The CDR3 coding sequence is TGTGCCAGCAGCTTGGAGGGCAGGGTGAGGTATGAGCAGTTCTTC. Translating it yields CASSLEGRVRYEQFF.

The CDR3 region has the DNA TGTGCCAGCAGGCTGACAGGTATGAACACTGAAGCTTTCTTT. Protein product: CASRLTGMNTEAFF. This chain links TRBV28 with TRBJ1-1; TRBD1 might be the D (6 bases). Germline lookup yields CDR1 MDHEN and CDR2 SYDVKM. V lost 6 bases and J 0 bases, leaving 11 bases between the germline ends. The CDR3 loop spans 14 amino acids.

The rearrangement links TRBV11-2 to TRBJ1-1; D not certain. With 3 bases removed from V and 1 base from J, the gap between germline ends came to 6 bases. The CDR3 has 13 residues. The V gene's germline CDR1 is SGHAT and CDR2 FQNNGV. CDR3 in amino acids: CASSFGTNTEAFF. The CDR3 DNA sequence: TGTGCCAGCAGCTTTGGCACGAACACTGAAGCTTTCTTT.

This rearrangement joins TRBV7-8 to TRBJ2-7; 7 nucleotides agree with TRBD1. Germline CDR1 SGHVS, CDR2 FQNEAQ. Germline trimming cut 1 base from V and 2 bases from J; bases unmatched to any gene: 5. This CDR3 spans 15 amino acids. The CDR3 DNA reads TGTGCCAGCAGCTTAGTCGGGCAGGGGGCCTACGAGCAGTACTTC. Translating gives CASSLVGQGAYEQYF.

This clone is a singleton in its sample. V and J are TRBV10-3 and TRBJ2-3, with D possibly matching TRBD1 (6 bases). V shed 0 bases and J shed 5 bases, with 6 bases lying between them. This CDR3 region has 13 residues. Germline loops: CDR1 ENHRY, CDR2 SYGVKD. The CDR3 sequence is CAISESQGDTQYF. In nucleotides, the CDR3 is TGTGCCATCAGTGAGTCACAGGGAGATACGCAGTATTTT.

The chain employs TRBV27 and TRBJ2-1; 9 bases agree with TRBD1. V lost 6 bases, J lost 4 bases, and 10 bases stayed unmatched. The CDR3 spans 16 residues. Germline CDR1 is MNHEY and CDR2 is SMNVEV (reference sequence). The CDR3 bases are TGTGCCAGCAGAACAACCGGGACAGGGCTGTACAATGAGCAGTTCTTC. It codes for CASRTTGTGLYNEQFF.

The chain uses TRBV2 and TRBJ1-2, with D perhaps matching TRBD1 (5 bases). Between the trimmed V and J ends, which lost 7 bases and 4 bases, there was a span of 10 bases. The CDR3 extends over 12 amino acids. Per germline, CDR1 SNHLY and CDR2 FYNNEI. DNA for the CDR3: TGTGCCAGCAAAAGGACACCCTATGGCTACACCTTC. As protein: CASKRTPYGYTF.

V gene TRBV10-3 combines with J gene TRBJ1-1, with a possible D match to TRBD1 (5 bases). Germline V CDR1 and CDR2: ENHRY, SYGVKD. The CDR3 consists of 13 residues. The V end was cut by 10 bases, the J end by 1 base, with 13 bases between. CDR3 sequence reads: CASSLTENTEAFF. The CDR3 DNA reads as TGTGCCAGCTCGTTGACAGAGAACACTGAAGCTTTCTTT.

The V and J genes are TRBV30 and TRBJ2-3; the D gene is possibly TRBD2 (5 bases). V lost 2 bases and J lost 6, with 9 bases in between. Germline V gene lookup returns CDR1 GTSNPN and CDR2 SVGIG (reference sequence). The CDR3 has 12 residues. The CDR3 reads CAWSPGKDTQYF. The CDR3 nucleotides are TGTGCCTGGAGTCCGGGAAAGGATACGCAGTATTTT.

The chain is built from TRBV19 and TRBJ1-2, with unresolved D. Trimming shortened V by 7 bases and J by 6 bases, and 12 bases separated the two germline ends. The CDR3 is 12 residues long. Per germline, CDR1 LNHDA and CDR2 SQIVND (reference sequence). The CDR3 loop is CASTEGLDGYTF. Here the CDR3 DNA reads TGTGCCAGTACGGAGGGCTTAGATGGCTACACCTTC.

This chain connects TRBV29-1 to TRBJ2-7; possible D gene TRBD2, 6 bases. The length of the CDR3 is 13 residues. V was cut by 5 bases and J by 4 bases, with 15 bases left in between. Germline lookup yields CDR1 SQVTM and CDR2 ANQGSEA. In DNA, the CDR3 is TGCAGCGTTCAGGCTAGCGCACTATACGAGCAGTACTTC. Protein product: CSVQASALYEQYF.

The chain couples TRBV5-1 to TRBJ1-1; D is possibly TRBD1 (6 bases). CDR1 is SGHRS, CDR2 YFSETQ, per germline. The CDR3 is made up of 12 amino acids. V was trimmed by 5 bases and J by 6 bases, leaving 11 bases between them. As DNA, the CDR3 is TGCGCCAGCAGACTCGGACAGTCTGAAGCTTTCTTT. Protein sequence: CASRLGQSEAFF.

The V call is TRBV11-2, the J call TRBJ2-1, with 8 bases lining up with TRBD1. CDR1 is SGHAT and CDR2 is FQNNGV in the germline V gene. The V and J ends lost 6 bases and 2 bases, in that order; junction bases with no gene match: 12. The CDR3 covers 17 residues. In DNA, the CDR3 is TGTGCCAGCAGTTACAAAGGGACAGGCCCTCCCTACAATGAGCAGTTCTTC. This sequence encodes CASSYKGTGPPYNEQFF.

The gene calls are TRBV19 and TRBJ2-3; no reliable D call. This CDR3 is built from 13 residues. CDR1 and CDR2 (germline): LNHDA, SQIVND (reference sequence). Trimming stripped 4 bases from V and 2 bases from J, with 7 bases between. The CDR3 DNA is TGTGCCAGTAGTAGGTGGGCCACAGATACGCAGTATTTT. Protein sequence: CASSRWATDTQYF.

The chain is built from TRBV10-3 and TRBJ2-7, with TRBD1 matching 10 bases. Germline V lookup: CDR1 ENHRY, CDR2 SYGVKD. The CDR3 runs to 13 residues. V lost 9 bases to trimming and J lost 4 bases; unmatched junction nucleotides: 6. CDR3 sequence: CAIGGQGVYEQYF. The CDR3 DNA reads TGTGCCATTGGTGGACAGGGGGTGTACGAGCAGTACTTC.